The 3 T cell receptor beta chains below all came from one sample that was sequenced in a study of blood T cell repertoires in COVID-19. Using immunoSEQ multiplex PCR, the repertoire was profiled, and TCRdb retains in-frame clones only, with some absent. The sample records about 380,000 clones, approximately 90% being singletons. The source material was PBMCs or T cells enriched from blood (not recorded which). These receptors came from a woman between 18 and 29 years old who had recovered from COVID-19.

The CDR3 spells CASSLGLDEKLFF. The CDR3 DNA is TGCGCCAGCAGCCTAGGACTAGATGAAAAACTGTTTTTT. The rearrangement joins TRBV4-1 to TRBJ1-4, with D hard to call. In germline, CDR1 is MGHRA, CDR2 YSYEKL. This CDR3 region has 13 residues. The ends were cut back, 4 bases at V and 6 bases at J, with 9 bases in the middle.

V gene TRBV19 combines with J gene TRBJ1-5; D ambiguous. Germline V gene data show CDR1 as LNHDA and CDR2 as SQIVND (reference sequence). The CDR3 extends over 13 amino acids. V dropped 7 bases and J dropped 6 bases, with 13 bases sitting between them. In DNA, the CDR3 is TGTGCCAGTAATCCCAGTTCCACTCAGCCCCAGCATTTT. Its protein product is CASNPSSTQPQHF.

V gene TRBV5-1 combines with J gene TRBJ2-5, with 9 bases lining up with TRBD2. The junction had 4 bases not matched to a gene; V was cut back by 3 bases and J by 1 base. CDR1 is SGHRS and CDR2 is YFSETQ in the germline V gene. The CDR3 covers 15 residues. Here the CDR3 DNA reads TGCGCCAGCAGCTGGCAGCGGGGGGCCCAAGAGACCCAGTACTTC. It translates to CASSWQRGAQETQYF.